This entry lists 9 T cell receptor beta chains sequenced from one sample in a study of metastatic and nonmetastatic thyroid tumors. TCRdb called clones again from the PCR reads with MiXCR. Of 24,000 or so clones in the sample, about 20% were seen once. Thyroid surgery was performed in patients who had received no treatment beforehand. Sequenced: tumor tissue. The source is a female donor with papillary thyroid cancer or a benign thyroid nodule (not recorded which). Some clones in this sample may be carry-over from other donors' samples.

This clone is medium-sized in the sample. The chain combines TRBV7-9 with TRBJ2-3, with D possibly matching TRBD2 (6 bases). V was clipped by 5 bases and J by 2 bases, with 14 bases between them. The CDR3 is 15 amino acids. Germline V lookup: CDR1 SEHNR, CDR2 FQNEAQ (reference sequence). The CDR3 loop is CASSASAGTTDTQYF. The CDR3 DNA is TGTGCCAGCAGCGCATCCGCGGGGACCACAGATACGCAGTATTTT.

Note on this clone: This could be a read error, since a much larger clone is one nucleotide away. J is TRBJ2-3 and V is TRBV30; D is perhaps TRBD2 (6 bases). Between the trimmed V and J ends, which lost 1 base and 2 bases, there was a span of 10 bases. The germline CDR1 and CDR2 sequences are GTSNPN and SVGIG (reference sequence). The CDR3 has 14 amino acids. The CDR3 here is CAWSAGGNTDTQYF. The CDR3 DNA reads as TGTGCCTGGAGTGCGGGCGGGAACACAGATACGCAGTATTTT.

This clone was seen only a few times. This sequence may be a read error, since a much larger clone differs from it by one base. The same CDR3 also results from other DNA sequences found in this sample. V is TRBV6-1 and J is TRBJ2-7; 11 positions agree with TRBD2. CDR3 length: 15 amino acids. The germline V gene has CDR1 MNHNS and CDR2 SASEGT. The CDR3 DNA follows: TGTGCTAGCAGTGACTTAGCGGGAGGGCCTTACGAGCAGTACTTC. This encodes CASSDLAGGPYEQYF.

The V and J genes are TRBV20-1 and TRBJ1-5, with a tentative D call TRBD1 (6 bases). Germline V gives CDR1 DFQATT, CDR2 SNEGSKA (reference sequence). CDR3 size: 14 residues. V lost 0 bases and J 7 bases, leaving 13 bases between the germline ends. CDR3 protein: CSARDHREYQPQHF. CDR3 coding DNA: TGCAGTGCTAGAGATCACAGGGAGTACCAGCCCCAGCATTTT.

This clone is termed medium-sized (0.01 to 0.1%). Compared with germline, one end of the junction differs, possibly owing to a read error. V gene TRBV11-3 combines with J gene TRBJ2-1, with 7 bases lining up with TRBD1. The CDR3 totals 14 residues. CDR1 is SGHNT, CDR2 YENEEA, per germline. The CDR3 is CASSLDRVSYEQFF. In nucleotides, the CDR3 is TGTGCCAGCAGCCTAGACAGGGTAAGCTATGAGCAGTTCTTC.

The chain has TRBV11-1 and TRBJ2-3; 8 positions agree with TRBD2. J was trimmed by 4 bases and V by 3 bases; bases with no gene match: 6. The CDR3 covers 15 residues. The germline V gene encodes CDR1 SGHAT and CDR2 FQDESV (reference sequence). The chain's CDR3 is CASSLAGGLSDTQYF. The CDR3 DNA follows: TGTGCCAGCAGCTTGGCGGGAGGCCTCTCAGATACGCAGTATTTT.

At least ten counts were recorded for this clone. The chain is built from TRBV15 and TRBJ1-1; unclear D gene. The CDR3 has 13 residues. Germline V gene sequence: CDR1 LNHNV, CDR2 YYDKDF (reference sequence). V shed 5 bases and J shed 8 bases, with 15 bases lying between them. DNA for the CDR3: TGTGCCACCAGCGCTTCGTGGGCGCGGGAAGCTTTCTTT. Translated: CATSASWAREAFF.

Relative to its sample, this clone is medium-sized. The chain uses TRBV7-2 and TRBJ2-3, with 7 positions matching TRBD2. V trimming: 5 bases; J trimming: 0 bases; junction bases outside the gene matches: 2. This CDR3 has 14 residues. CDR1 is SGHTA, CDR2 FQGNSA, per germline. The CDR3: CASSGGGSTDTQYF. The CDR3 DNA follows: TGTGCCAGCAGCGGGGGAGGGAGCACAGATACGCAGTATTTT.

As concerns this clone: A much larger clone differs by one base, so this may be a read error. This sample also contains other DNA sequences that code for the same CDR3. The chain has TRBV5-4 and TRBJ1-1, with no clear D. The V and J ends lost 4 bases and 2 bases respectively, with 6 bases between them. The CDR3 loop spans 12 amino acids. CDR1 and CDR2 from the germline V gene are SGHNT and YYREEE (reference sequence). CDR3 DNA sequence: TGTGCCAGCAGCCTACAAAACACTGAAGCTTTCTTT. This codes for CASSLQNTEAFF.